The clone carrying this T cell receptor beta chain was seen many times. TCRdb passed the 5' RACE reads through MiXCR, listing each CDR3 protein once. The sample consists of about 46,000 distinct CDR3 sequences, 4% to 5.5% of them appearing once. The record originates from a study of neurological immune-mediated disorders. Germline V gene data show CDR1 as LGHDT and CDR2 as YNNKEL (reference sequence). This CDR3 spans 13 amino acids. V dropped 7 bases and J dropped 6; count of bases not matched to a gene: 5. This TCR was recovered from a woman aged 60-75 years with multiple sclerosis. Sequencing was done on a sample of PBMCs. The chain carries TRBV3-1 and TRBJ1-2; 10 nucleotides align to TRBD1. CDR3 region: CASKGQGTHGYTF. Written as DNA, the CDR3 is TGTGCCAGCAAGGGACAGGGGACTCATGGCTACACCTTC.